Following are 27 T cell receptor beta chains from one sample sequenced in a study of cytomegalovirus exposure and HLA in healthy donors. PCR employed 60 Vbeta and 13 Jbeta primers. Clones were sequenced by immunoSEQ multiplex PCR, and TCRdb holds only the in-frame ones, with some missing. Of roughly 200,000 clones in the sample, roughly 80% were seen once. The source material was PBMCs. These receptor sequences come from a woman aged 50 to 65 in good health and CMV-seronegative.

The chain carries TRBV2 and TRBJ2-1; perhaps TRBD1 as D (6 bases). The CDR3 has 12 amino acids. Trimming took off 3 bases at V and 13 bases at J, with 13 bases between the two ends. CDR1 and CDR2 (germline): SNHLY, FYNNEI. CDR3 nucleotides: TGTGCCAGCAGTGAGCGGTCAGGGGTACAGTTCTTC. Amino acids: CASSERSGVQFF.

This rearrangement joins TRBV10-1 to TRBJ1-6, with TRBD1 as a possible D gene (6 bases). Germline CDR1 WNHNN, CDR2 SYGVQD (reference sequence). V was shortened by 6 bases and J by 6 bases, with 18 bases between the two germline ends. This CDR3 is built from 16 residues. CDR3 in DNA: TGCGCCAGCAGAGGGGCAGGGGCGTTTAGTAATTCACCCCTCCACTTT. Translation: CASRGAGAFSNSPLHF.

In this sample, this clone turned up a few times. V usage is TRBV5-6 and J usage is TRBJ1-1; D may be TRBD1 (5 bases). Germline CDR1 and CDR2: SGHDT and YYEEEE. The CDR3 extends over 14 amino acids. Trimming stripped 0 bases from V and 3 bases from J, with 9 bases between. DNA for the CDR3: TGTGCCAGCAGCTTGGATCCCAGGGACACTGAAGCTTTCTTT. Protein product: CASSLDPRDTEAFF.

J is TRBJ2-1 and V is TRBV11-2; tentatively, D is TRBD2 (5 bases). The CDR3 is made up of 17 amino acids. From germline, CDR1 is SGHAT and CDR2 FQNNGV. V was pared by 7 bases and J by 0 bases, with 19 bases between. CDR3 sequence reads: CASKLEGASSSYNEQFF. The CDR3 DNA is TGTGCCAGCAAATTAGAGGGCGCCTCGAGCTCCTACAATGAGCAGTTCTTC.

The J gene is TRBJ2-5, the V gene TRBV30; 9 bases agree with TRBD2. The CDR3 runs 15 residues. Germline V gene data show CDR1 as GTSNPN and CDR2 as SVGIG (reference sequence). V was clipped by 0 bases and J by 5 bases; unmatched bases: 7. CDR3 region: CAWSVAGGLFETQYF. CDR3 nucleotide sequence: TGTGCCTGGAGTGTGGCGGGGGGGCTTTTTGAGACCCAGTACTTC.

This chain connects TRBV5-1 to TRBJ2-3; TRBD2 aligns across 8 bases. V dropped 1 base and J dropped 6; count of bases not matched to a gene: 4. CDR3 length equals 14 residues. Per the germline V gene, CDR1 is SGHRS and CDR2 is YFSETQ. The CDR3 DNA reads as TGCGCCAGCAGCTTGCAGCGGGAGCTGGATACGCAGTATTTT. Translating gives CASSLQRELDTQYF.

This clone was recorded only once. The J gene is TRBJ2-3, the V gene TRBV6-1; D call uncertain. The germline CDR1 and CDR2 sequences are MNHNS and SASEGT. V lost 0 bases, J lost 0 bases, and 10 bases lay in between. There are 16 residues in the CDR3. The CDR3 spells CASSEAQIPSTDTQYF. The DNA for the CDR3 is TGTGCCAGCAGTGAAGCCCAGATACCTAGCACAGATACGCAGTATTTT.

Turning to this clone: Relative to the germline gene, one junction end is altered; a read error may explain this. J is TRBJ2-2 and V is TRBV7-7, with D maybe TRBD2 (6 bases). The CDR3 is 17 residues long. Germline lookup yields CDR1 SSHAT and CDR2 FNYEAQ (reference sequence). CDR3 DNA sequence: TGTGCTAGCAGCTTAGCGCTAGGCGGGGCGAACACCGGGGAGCTGTTTTTT. This gives the protein CASSLALGGANTGELFF.

The V gene is TRBV2, the J gene TRBJ2-7; TRBD2 matches 8 bases. Germline V gene sequence: CDR1 SNHLY, CDR2 FYNNEI. The CDR3 is 13 amino acids. The junction had 4 bases not matched to a gene; V was cut back by 6 bases and J by 3 bases. This CDR3 is CASRRGGGYEQYF. The CDR3 DNA reads as TGTGCCAGCAGACGGGGGGGCGGCTACGAGCAGTACTTC.

The genes are TRBV9 and TRBJ2-7; 7 bases line up with TRBD2. V shed 1 base, J shed 2 bases, and the junction held 6 bases outside the gene matches. The germline CDR1 and CDR2 sequences are SGDLS and YYNGEE. CDR3 length: 15 residues. The chain's CDR3 is CASSVSGIAPYEQYF. The CDR3 region has the DNA TGTGCCAGCAGCGTAAGCGGGATTGCGCCCTACGAGCAGTACTTC.

The chain is built from TRBV20-1 and TRBJ2-7, with 7 bases fitting TRBD1. CDR3 length: 11 amino acids. Germline V lookup: CDR1 DFQATT, CDR2 SNEGSKA (reference sequence). Trimming at V came to 4 bases and at J to 6 bases, leaving 3 bases not matched to a gene. In nucleotides, the CDR3 is TGCAGTGCTACGACAGGGCCCGAGCAGTACTTC. The encoded protein is CSATTGPEQYF.

The gene calls are TRBV19 and TRBJ1-5; D gene uncertain. V shed 4 bases and J shed 0 bases, with 7 bases lying between them. This CDR3 comprises 14 residues. Germline CDR1 LNHDA, CDR2 SQIVND (reference sequence). CDR3 sequence reads: CASSSGSSNQPQHF. In DNA form, the CDR3 reads TGTGCCAGTAGTAGTGGGAGTAGCAATCAGCCCCAGCATTTT.

The V gene is TRBV5-6, the J gene TRBJ1-2; D is possibly TRBD1 (5 bases). This CDR3 spans 11 amino acids. V was shortened by 0 bases and J by 8 bases, with 5 bases between the two germline ends. Germline loops: CDR1 SGHDT, CDR2 YYEEEE. CDR3 sequence: CASSLDRGYTF. The CDR3 nucleotides are TGTGCCAGCAGCTTGGACAGGGGCTACACCTTC.

The chain couples TRBV18 to TRBJ2-7; possible D gene TRBD2, 7 bases. This CDR3 contains 14 residues. Per the germline V gene, CDR1 is KGHSH and CDR2 is LQKENI. V lost 3 bases and J 5 bases, leaving 14 bases between the germline ends. The chain's CDR3 is CASSPPQGGDEQYF. The CDR3 region has the DNA TGTGCCAGCTCACCCCCCCAAGGGGGGGACGAGCAGTACTTC.

This rearrangement joins TRBV10-2 to TRBJ2-1; a possible D gene is TRBD2 (6 bases). Germline CDR1 reads WSHSY; CDR2 reads SAAADI. V dropped 6 bases and J dropped 2 bases, with 23 bases sitting between them. The CDR3 is made up of 18 amino acids. CDR3 bases: TGCGCCAGCAGCGAAACCTCCCTAGCGTCACTAACCTACAATGAGCAGTTCTTC. Its translation: CASSETSLASLTYNEQFF.

The chain recombines TRBV30 with TRBJ1-4; D unresolved. The germline V gene encodes CDR1 GTSNPN and CDR2 SVGIG (reference sequence). The ends were cut back, 0 bases at V and 4 bases at J, with 6 bases in the middle. The CDR3 sequence is 13 residues long. The CDR3 DNA is TGTGCCTGGAGTGTACGGGGTAATGAAAAACTGTTTTTT. This encodes CAWSVRGNEKLFF.

The chain recombines TRBV27 with TRBJ1-6; TRBD1 matches at 8 bases. Germline-derived CDR1 and CDR2 are MNHEY and SMNVEV (reference sequence). V was clipped by 3 bases and J by 7 bases; unmatched bases: 5. The CDR3 has 15 amino acids. The CDR3, as DNA: TGTGCCAGCAGTTTGTTTGACAGGGGAAATTCACCCCTCCACTTT. Encoded protein: CASSLFDRGNSPLHF.

The gene calls are TRBV29-1 and TRBJ2-3; 7 bases line up with TRBD1. The junction had 8 bases not matched to a gene; V was cut back by 4 bases and J by 4 bases. This CDR3 region has 14 residues. Germline CDR1 SQVTM, CDR2 ANQGSEA. Here the CDR3 DNA reads TGCAGCGTTGTGAAAGGGGGCAGCGCAGATACGCAGTATTTT. As protein: CSVVKGGSADTQYF.

The chain recombines TRBV27 with TRBJ2-2; 7 nucleotides match TRBD2. The ends lost 3 bases at V and 1 base at J; junction bases unmatched: 5. The CDR3 length is 16 residues. Germline V gene data show CDR1 as MNHEY and CDR2 as SMNVEV (reference sequence). As DNA, the CDR3 is TGTGCCAGCAGTTTTCTAGCGGTGAGGAACACCGGGGAGCTGTTTTTT. It specifies CASSFLAVRNTGELFF.

This sequence joins TRBV27 and TRBJ2-1; the D gene is possibly TRBD1 (6 bases). Trimming shortened V by 3 bases and J by 5 bases, and 11 bases separated the two germline ends. CDR3 length equals 14 residues. Germline V lookup: CDR1 MNHEY, CDR2 SMNVEV (reference sequence). The CDR3 DNA follows: TGTGCCAGCAGTTTCGGCAGGGGAGACAATGAGCAGTTCTTC. Amino acids: CASSFGRGDNEQFF.

V is TRBV18 and J is TRBJ2-7; D might be TRBD1 (5 bases). The CDR3 is 12 amino acids. Per the germline V gene, CDR1 is KGHSH and CDR2 is LQKENI. Trimming removed 3 bases at V and 7 bases at J, with 10 bases between. CDR3: CASSPQGLEQYF. The CDR3 DNA follows: TGTGCCAGCTCACCCCAGGGCCTGGAGCAGTACTTC.

The CDR3 protein is CASTPGRETQYF. The CDR3 coding sequence is TGTGCCAGCACCCCGGGGAGGGAGACCCAGTACTTC. The rearrangement joins TRBV28 to TRBJ2-5, with TRBD2 as a possible D gene (6 bases). Germline loops: CDR1 MDHEN, CDR2 SYDVKM. With 7 bases removed from V and 5 bases from J, the gap between germline ends came to 11 bases. The CDR3 extends over 12 amino acids.

This clone turned up a few times. The rearrangement uses TRBV19 and TRBJ2-2; a weak D match, TRBD1 (6 bases). The CDR3 extends over 16 amino acids. Germline CDR1 is LNHDA and CDR2 is SQIVND (reference sequence). V lost 6 bases and J lost 6, with 20 bases in between. Written as DNA, the CDR3 is TGTGCCAGTAGGGCCAGGGGCGCGGTCCCCGCCGGGGAGCTGTTTTTT. This sequence encodes CASRARGAVPAGELFF. The full variable domain, in which reference TRBV19 and TRBJ2-2 provide the parts outside the CDR3, is DGGITQSPKYLFRKEGQNVTLSCEQNLNHDAMYWYRQDPGQGLRLIYYSQIVNDFQKGDIAEGYSVSREKKESFPLTVTSAQKNPTAFYLCASRARGAVPAGELFFGEGSRLTVL.

The rearrangement uses TRBV6-1 and TRBJ1-2, with a possible D match to TRBD1 (5 bases). The length of the CDR3 is 15 residues. Trimming pared 3 bases from V and 4 bases from J, leaving 15 bases between. The germline V gene encodes CDR1 MNHNS and CDR2 SASEGT. The CDR3 bases are TGTGCCAGCAGTGATGGGGAGCGGGGGGTCTATGGCTACACCTTC. It specifies CASSDGERGVYGYTF.

The rearrangement uses TRBV28 and TRBJ2-4, with 10 bases identical to TRBD1. In germline, CDR1 is MDHEN, CDR2 SYDVKM. The CDR3 covers 18 residues. V was clipped by 5 bases and J by 0 bases; unmatched bases: 10. The CDR3: CASSNLIGDRGAKNIQYF. DNA of the CDR3: TGTGCCAGCAGTAACTTGATCGGGGACAGGGGAGCCAAAAACATTCAGTACTTC.

The chain recombines TRBV5-6 with TRBJ1-4; 7 positions agree with TRBD1. The CDR3 sequence is 15 residues long. The trim removed 5 bases at V and 3 bases at J, leaving 7 bases unmatched. Germline V gives CDR1 SGHDT, CDR2 YYEEEE. Here the CDR3 DNA reads TGTGCCAGCAGTGAGACAGGGTTGGCTAATGAAAAACTGTTTTTT. Translated: CASSETGLANEKLFF.

The CDR3 spells CASSSDRGQPQHF. The CDR3 DNA follows: TGTGCCAGCAGCTCGGACAGGGGTCAGCCCCAGCATTTT. This chain uses TRBV7-2 with TRBJ1-5; 9 bases agree with TRBD1. Germline assignment: CDR1 SGHTA and CDR2 FQGNSA. The CDR3 consists of 13 residues. V shed 4 bases, J shed 6 bases, and the junction held 1 base outside the gene matches.